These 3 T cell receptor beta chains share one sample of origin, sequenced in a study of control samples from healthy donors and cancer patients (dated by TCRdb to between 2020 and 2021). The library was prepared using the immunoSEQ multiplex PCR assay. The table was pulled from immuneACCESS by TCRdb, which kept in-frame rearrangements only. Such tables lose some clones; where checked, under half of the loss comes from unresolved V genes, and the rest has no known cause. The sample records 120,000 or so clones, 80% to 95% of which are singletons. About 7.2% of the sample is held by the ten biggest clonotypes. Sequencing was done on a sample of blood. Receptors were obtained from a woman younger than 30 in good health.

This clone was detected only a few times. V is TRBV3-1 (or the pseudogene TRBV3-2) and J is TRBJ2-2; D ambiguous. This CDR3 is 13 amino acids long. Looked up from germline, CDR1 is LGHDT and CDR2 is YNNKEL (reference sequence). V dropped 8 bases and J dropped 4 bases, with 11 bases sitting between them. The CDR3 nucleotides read TGTGCCAGCCGTCCTCGGAGCACCGGGGAGCTGTTTTTT. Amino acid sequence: CASRPRSTGELFF.

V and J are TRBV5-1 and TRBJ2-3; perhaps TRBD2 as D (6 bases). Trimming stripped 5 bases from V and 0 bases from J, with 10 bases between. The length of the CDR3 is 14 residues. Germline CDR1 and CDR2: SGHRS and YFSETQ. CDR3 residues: CASRGGTSTDTQYF. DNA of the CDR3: TGCGCCAGCAGGGGCGGGACTAGCACAGATACGCAGTATTTT.

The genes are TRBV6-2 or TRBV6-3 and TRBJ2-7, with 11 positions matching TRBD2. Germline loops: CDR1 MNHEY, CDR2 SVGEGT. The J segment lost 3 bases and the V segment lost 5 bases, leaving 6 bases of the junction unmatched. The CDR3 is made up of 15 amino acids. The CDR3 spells CASSTLAGDFYEQYF. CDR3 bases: TGTGCCAGCAGTACACTAGCGGGAGATTTCTACGAGCAGTACTTC.